The entry that follows covers one T cell receptor (beta chain) sequence. The antigen is unknown. TCRdb's table, derived via immunoSEQ multiplex PCR, lists solely in-frame clones and lacks some. The data show 150,000 to 180,000 clones, about 88% seen once. These data come from a study of T cell responses to AZD1222 COVID-19 vaccine. Study in general: The study pooled second doses at about 4 or about 12 weeks. Study conclusions and caveats: Spike-specific TCR breadth and depth were elevated following two AZD1222 doses. It was only after the peak T cell response that any repertoires were sampled.

The germline CDR1 and CDR2 sequences are MNHEY and SVGEGT. Losses at the gene ends were 0 bases for V and 3 bases for J; bases not matched to a gene: 10. This CDR3 has 17 residues. This chain links TRBV6-2 or TRBV6-3 with TRBJ1-2, with 7 bases matching TRBD1. The sample was peripheral blood, taken on day 0 of AZD1222 vaccination. The TCR was taken from an adult in good health. The CDR3: CASSYSKGTQGYYGYTF. The CDR3 nucleotides are TGTGCCAGCAGTTACTCGAAGGGGACACAGGGGTACTATGGCTACACCTTC.